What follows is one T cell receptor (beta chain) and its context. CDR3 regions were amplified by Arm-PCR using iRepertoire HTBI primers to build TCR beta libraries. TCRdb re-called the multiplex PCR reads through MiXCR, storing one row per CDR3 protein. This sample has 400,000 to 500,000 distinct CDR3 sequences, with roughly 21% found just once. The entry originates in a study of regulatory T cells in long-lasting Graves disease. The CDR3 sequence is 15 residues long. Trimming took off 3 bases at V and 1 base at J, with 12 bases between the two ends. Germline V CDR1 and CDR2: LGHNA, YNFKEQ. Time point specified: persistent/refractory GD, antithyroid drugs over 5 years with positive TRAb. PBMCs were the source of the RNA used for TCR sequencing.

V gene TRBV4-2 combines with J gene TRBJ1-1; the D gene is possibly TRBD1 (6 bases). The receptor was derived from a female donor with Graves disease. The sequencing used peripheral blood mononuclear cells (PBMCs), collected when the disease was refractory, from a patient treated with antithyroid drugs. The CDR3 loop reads CASSQDLQGNTEAFF. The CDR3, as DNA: TGTGCCAGCAGCCAGGATCTACAGGGGAACACTGAAGCTTTCTTT.